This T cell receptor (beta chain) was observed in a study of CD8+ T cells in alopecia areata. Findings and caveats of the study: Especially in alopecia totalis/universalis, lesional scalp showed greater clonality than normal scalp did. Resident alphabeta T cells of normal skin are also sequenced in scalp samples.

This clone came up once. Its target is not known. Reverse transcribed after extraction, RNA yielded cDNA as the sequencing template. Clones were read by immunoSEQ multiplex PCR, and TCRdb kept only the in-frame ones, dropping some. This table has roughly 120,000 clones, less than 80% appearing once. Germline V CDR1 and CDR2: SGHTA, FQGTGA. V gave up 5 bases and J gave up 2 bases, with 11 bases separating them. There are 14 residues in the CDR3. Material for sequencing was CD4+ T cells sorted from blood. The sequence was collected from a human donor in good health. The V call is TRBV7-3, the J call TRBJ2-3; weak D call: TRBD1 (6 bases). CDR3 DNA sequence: TGTGCCAGCAGCCCGGGGACATTCACAGATACGCAGTATTTT. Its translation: CASSPGTFTDTQYF.